Listed below are T cell receptor beta chains from one sample, sequenced in a study of T-cell reconstitution after alpha-beta-depleted transplantation in children. One entry per CDR3 protein, called by TCRdb with MiXCR from the PCR reads. The sample has about 610,000 distinct CDR3 sequences, 10% to 13% seen once. The starting material was PBMCs from the stem cell graft donor, obtained from the stem cell graft. The receptors stem from a human donor who donated a stem cell graft to a child with acute myeloid leukemia. The CDR3 runs from the conserved cysteine through the conserved F or W. The D gene is left open where the match is weak. Not all rows give a size; the values are once, few, many and, for expanded clones, a class.

>TRBJ2-2|.|TRBV10-3|.
TGTGCCATCAGTGAGAGAAGCGCTAACACCGGGGAGCTGTTTTTT
CAISERSANTGELFF
>TRBJ2-7|.|TRBV5-1|TRBD2
TGCGCCAGCAGCCTTCTAGCGGGAACCAACGAGCAGTACTTC
CASSLLAGTNEQYF
>TRBJ2-7|.|TRBV20-1|TRBD1
TGCAGTGCGGAAGGACAGGGAAAGGCCTACGAGCAGTACTTC
CSAEGQGKAYEQYF
>TRBJ2-5|few|TRBV4-3|TRBD2
TGCGCCAGCAGCCAAGACCCCCCGGGACTAGCGGGAGTTCAAGAGACCCAGTACTTC
CASSQDPPGLAGVQETQYF
>TRBJ2-3|many|TRBV12-3/TRBV12-4|.
TGTGCCAGCTCCGGGGCTAGTAGCACAGATACGCAGTATTTT
CASSGASSTDTQYF
>TRBJ2-7|.|TRBV20-1|TRBD2
TGCAGTGCTAGAGGGGCTAGCGGGAGGCCAATGGGTGAGCAGTACTTC
CSARGASGRPMGEQYF
>TRBJ2-2|.|TRBV5-1|.
TGCGCCAGCAGCTTGGAGACACCCACCGGGGAGCTGTTTTTT
CASSLETPTGELFF
>TRBJ2-7|few|TRBV10-3|TRBD1
TGTGCCATCAGCCGGGACAGGGGGCTCGTGTCCTACGAGCAGTACTTC
CAISRDRGLVSYEQYF
>TRBJ1-1|few|TRBV29-1|.
TGCAGCGTTGACGGGACAACCTCGGGGAACACTGAAGCTTTCTTT
CSVDGTTSGNTEAFF
>TRBJ2-1|many|TRBV12-3/TRBV12-4|TRBD2
TGTGCCAGCAGCCCTTTTAGGACAGCGGGAGTGGATGAGCAGTTCTTC
CASSPFRTAGVDEQFF
>TRBJ1-4|.|TRBV29-1|TRBD1
TGCAGCGTAATGGGACAGGGGTCGGCGGATTTAGGAAAACTGTTTTTT
CSVMGQGSADLGKLFF
>TRBJ1-1|many|TRBV20-1|TRBD1
TGCAGTGCTAGAGGACAGGGAGGGGGAATGAACACTGAAGCTTTCTTT
CSARGQGGGMNTEAFF
>TRBJ2-7|.|TRBV2|.
TGTGCCAGCAGTGAAGGGCTGAGAAGATACGAGCAGTACTTC
CASSEGLRRYEQYF
>TRBJ2-7|few|TRBV6-2/TRBV6-3|.
TGTGCCAGCGGAGCAAATACCTACGAGCAGTACTTC
CASGANTYEQYF
>TRBJ2-5|few|TRBV6-2/TRBV6-3|TRBD2
TGTGCCAGCAGTTTTCTAGCGGGAGTCTCCCATGAGACCCAGTACTTC
CASSFLAGVSHETQYF
>TRBJ2-7|.|TRBV7-8|.
TGTGCCAGCAGCGAAGAACAGGGATTGTACGAGCAGTACTTC
CASSEEQGLYEQYF
>TRBJ1-3|many|TRBV20-1|TRBD1
TGCAGTGCCCAATCCGGGACAGGGTCTGGAAACACCATATATTTT
CSAQSGTGSGNTIYF
>TRBJ2-1|few|TRBV27|TRBD2
TGTGCCAGCAGTTTATCACCTAGCGGGGTCGACAATGAGCAGTTCTTC
CASSLSPSGVDNEQFF
>TRBJ2-5|.|TRBV7-9|.
TGTGCCAGCAGCTTAGTCCGGGCCCCTGGAGAGACCCAGTACTTC
CASSLVRAPGETQYF
>TRBJ1-2|.|TRBV30|.
TGTGCCTGGAGCGCCGTCGGGGACATGGTCAATGGCTACACCTTC
CAWSAVGDMVNGYTF
>TRBJ2-1|few|TRBV11-1|TRBD2
TGTGCCAGCAGCCATACTAGCGGGAGGAACATCCTCTCCTACAATGAGCAGTTCTTC
CASSHTSGRNILSYNEQFF
>TRBJ2-1|few|TRBV30|.
TGTGCCTGGAGTCACTACAATGAGCAGTTCTTC
CAWSHYNEQFF
>TRBJ2-1|few|TRBV3-1|TRBD2
TGTGCCAGCAGCCAAGTTCCAGCGGGAGGCGGGGAGCAGTTCTTC
CASSQVPAGGGEQFF
>TRBJ2-6|many|TRBV5-1|.
TGCGCCAGCAGGACTACAGTAACTGGGGCCAACGTCCTGACTTTC
CASRTTVTGANVLTF
>TRBJ2-7|many|TRBV29-1|TRBD2
TGCAGCTGCCGGCGGGACCTAGCGGACGAGCAGTACTTC
CSCRRDLADEQYF
>TRBJ2-1|few|TRBV30|TRBD2
TGTGCCTGGACCTCGGGAGCGGGAGGGCCGGGAGCGCAGTTCTTC
CAWTSGAGGPGAQFF
>TRBJ2-7|few|TRBV24-1|TRBD1
TGTGCCACCAGTGCCGGACAGGGGGCGAAGGAGCAGTACTTC
CATSAGQGAKEQYF
>TRBJ1-5|few|TRBV11-3|.
TGTGCCAGCAGCTGGCCTTCCGGGACCCTATACAAAGAGCCCCAGCATTTT
CASSWPSGTLYKEPQHF
>TRBJ2-1|.|TRBV7-2|.
TGTGCCGGACGGGGCAGCTCCTACAATGAGCAGTTCTTC
CAGRGSSYNEQFF
>TRBJ2-6|many|TRBV29-1|.
TGCAGCGTTGAGGCAGACACCTCTGGGGCCAACGTCCTGACTTTC
CSVEADTSGANVLTF
>TRBJ1-1|many|TRBV6-6|.
TGTGCCAGCCTCGCCCGGGACACTGAAGCTTTCTTT
CASLARDTEAFF
>TRBJ2-3|.|TRBV20-1|.
TGCAGTGCTAGAGCCCAGACGGGCGCGGGACCCACAGATACGCAGTATTTT
CSARAQTGAGPTDTQYF